The entry below describes one T cell receptor beta chain. This record comes from a study of blood T cell repertoires in COVID-19. Across the study: Samples of COVID-19 (acute and convalescent) were obtained from the United States, Italy and Spain. Sources were T cells, B-cell-depleted T cells, or PBMCs; the material itself was cDNA or gDNA.

Authors' analysis steps: It was from reference gene primer amplification that nucleated cell counts were estimated. Only in-frame clones appear in the TCRdb table, and some are missing; sequencing was by immunoSEQ multiplex PCR. V, J and clone size derive from that table, while D and trimming were established from the DNA sequence. The top ten clones hold 2.2% of a sample with about 160,000 clones, more than 75% of them seen once. The CDR3 length is 14 residues. The germline gives CDR1 MDHEN, CDR2 SYDVKM. V was cut by 5 bases and J by 7 bases, with 14 bases left in between. The source is a man in his 70s with acute or convalescent COVID-19. Sequences were obtained from peripheral blood. The chain is built from TRBV28 and TRBJ1-4, with a weak D call TRBD1 (6 bases). The CDR3 here is CASSQSQGGEKLFF. Written as DNA, the CDR3 is TGTGCCAGCAGTCAGTCCCAAGGGGGTGAAAAACTGTTTTTT.